This T cell receptor beta chain was recovered during a study of identical twins. One entry per CDR3 protein, called by TCRdb with MiXCR from the 5' RACE reads. The sample contains approximately 210,000 distinct CDR3 sequences, around 6.5% of which appear only once. V was trimmed by 4 bases and J by 7 bases, leaving 8 bases between them. This CDR3 has 12 residues. The same sample was also studied in work on T cells expressing NK-cell markers. From that paper: Investigators obtained TCR beta repertoires from sorted CD3+CD56+NKG2C+, CD3+CD56+NKG2C- and CD3+CD56-NKG2C+ T cells.

Sequencing was done on a sample of CD8+ T cells sorted from blood. This sequence originates from a woman under 30 in good health. This chain joins TRBV12-3 or TRBV12-4 and TRBJ2-1, with D unclear. The CDR3 DNA sequence: TGTGCCAGCAGTTCACCTGGGAATGAGCAGTTCTTC. Translation gives CASSSPGNEQFF.